This T cell receptor (beta chain) is from a study of blood T cells in healthy people across ages. For this clonotype: What it recognizes is unknown.

A second about 6 to 11 cycle PCR used barcoded and J-beta primers. Each TCR beta cDNA got a 12-nucleotide random molecular identifier. Individual samples furnished no less than 3 million CDR3-containing paired-end reads apiece. TCRdb ran MiXCR on the 5' RACE reads and lists one entry per CDR3 protein. The sample carries around 1.7 million distinct CDR3 sequences, 28% recorded once. The CDR3 sequence is 13 residues long. Looked up from germline, CDR1 is LNHNV and CDR2 is YYDKDF (reference sequence). V lost 3 bases and J 4 bases, leaving 6 bases between the germline ends. Notes on the study in general: For the donors, CMV status was unknown and possibly confounded expanded clonotype changes. What prevented conclusive comparison of naive and antigen-experienced cells was that PBMCs were unsorted.

The sequenced sample consisted of blood. This chain joins TRBV15 and TRBJ2-2; no firm D call. The sequence came from a woman in her 30s in good health. CDR3 amino acids: CATSSKGTGELFF. CDR3 nucleotides: TGTGCCACCAGCAGTAAGGGCACCGGGGAGCTGTTTTTT. Variable domain in full (rest from reference TRBV15 and TRBJ2-2): DAMVIQNPRYQVTQFGKPVTLSCSQTLNHNVMYWYQQKSSQAPKLLFHYYDKDFNNEADTPDNFQSRRPNTSFCFLDIRSPGLGDTAMYLCATSSKGTGELFFGEGSRLTVL.